This T cell receptor beta chain was retrieved from a study of glioma-infiltrating T cells. V was trimmed by 6 bases and J by 5 bases, leaving 19 bases between them. This CDR3 is 15 amino acids long. The germline CDR1 and CDR2 sequences are SGHTA and FQGNSA. This clonotype occurred many times. Its cognate antigen is unknown. Study results and limitations: Above-expected tissue-blood divergence occurred in all gliomas, most in low-grade ones. Only very few CDR3 sequences appeared in both tissue and blood.

Amplification of TCR alpha and beta CDR3 regions from RNA used iRepertoire nested multiplex PCR. Tissue mRNA or PBMC total RNA, roughly 100-400 ng, went into one-step reverse transcription and amplification. Each CDR3 protein is one row after TCRdb ran MiXCR on the multiplex PCR reads. The sample lists some 110,000 distinct CDR3 sequences, 23% occurring once. This chain joins TRBV7-2 and TRBJ2-5; perhaps D is TRBD1 or TRBD2 (5 bases each). The sample was glioma tissue, nonneoplastic brain tissue, or PBMCs (not recorded which). This sequence originates from a human donor with low-grade glioma or glioblastoma, undergoing nonglioma brain surgery, or in good health (not recorded which). The CDR3 DNA reads as TGTGCCAGCAGGTCTGGGCAGGGAGAAAAGGAGACCCAGTACTTC. Protein sequence: CASRSGQGEKETQYF.